A selection of T cell receptor beta chains follows, all from one sample in a study of blood T cell repertoires in COVID-19. This table comes from immunoSEQ multiplex PCR, and its TCRdb copy is limited to in-frame clones, with some not included. The data show about 320,000 clones, with 85% seen just once and 1.9% held by the top ten. Sequenced sample: PBMCs or T cells enriched from blood (not recorded which). Receptors originate from a young woman who had been exposed to COVID-19. Each CDR3 is given with its conserved first and last residue. The order of the fields is V gene, clone size, D gene, J gene, CDR3 DNA, CDR3 protein. D genes are given only for firm matches. Expanded clones are given a class, and other clones once, few, many or no size at all.

v_call: TRBV7-3
clone_size: -
d_call: TRBD2
j_call: TRBJ2-2
cdr3_nt: TGTGCCAGCAGCTTAAAGGGGGGACTAGCGGGATTAAACACCGGGGAGCTGTTTTTT
cdr3_aa: CASSLKGGLAGLNTGELFF

v_call: TRBV19
clone_size: few
d_call: TRBD1
j_call: TRBJ1-2
cdr3_nt: TGTGCCAGTAGTATAGATCTCGACAGGGTGGGGTATGGCTACACCTTC
cdr3_aa: CASSIDLDRVGYGYTF

v_call: TRBV27
clone_size: -
d_call: TRBD2
j_call: TRBJ2-1
cdr3_nt: TGTGCCAGCAGTACCGAATTCGGGGCTAGCGGGGAAAGCTCCTACAATGAGCAGTTCTTC
cdr3_aa: CASSTEFGASGESSYNEQFF

v_call: TRBV7-2
clone_size: -
d_call: -
j_call: TRBJ2-4
cdr3_nt: TGTGCCAGCAGCTCCAGAACAGGGAACATTCAGTACTTC
cdr3_aa: CASSSRTGNIQYF

v_call: TRBV6-5
clone_size: once
d_call: TRBD1
j_call: TRBJ1-1
cdr3_nt: TGTGCCAGCACCGTCCCGGGACAGGGGGTAGCTTTCTTT
cdr3_aa: CASTVPGQGVAFF

v_call: TRBV30
clone_size: once
d_call: -
j_call: TRBJ1-1
cdr3_nt: TGTGCCTGGAGTGGGGGGGTCACTGCTGAAGCTTTCTTT
cdr3_aa: CAWSGGVTAEAFF

v_call: TRBV5-1
clone_size: -
d_call: TRBD2
j_call: TRBJ2-7
cdr3_nt: TGCGCCAGCAGCCACGGGACTAGCGGGGTCCGTTTCTCCTACGAGCAGTACTTC
cdr3_aa: CASSHGTSGVRFSYEQYF

v_call: TRBV29-1
clone_size: -
d_call: -
j_call: TRBJ1-2
cdr3_nt: TGCAGCGTTGAACAGGGGCTCTATGGCTACACCTTC
cdr3_aa: CSVEQGLYGYTF

v_call: TRBV5-1
clone_size: -
d_call: -
j_call: TRBJ1-2
cdr3_nt: TGCGCCAGCAGTAAAGGGCGGGAATATGGCTACACCTTC
cdr3_aa: CASSKGREYGYTF

v_call: TRBV28
clone_size: -
d_call: TRBD2
j_call: TRBJ2-1
cdr3_nt: TGTGCCAGCAGGAGAGCGGGGCCCAATGAGCAGTTCTTC
cdr3_aa: CASRRAGPNEQFF

v_call: TRBV11-2
clone_size: -
d_call: -
j_call: TRBJ1-4
cdr3_nt: TGTGCCAGCAGGGAGAATCGGGACATTCGGGAAAAACTGTTTTTT
cdr3_aa: CASRENRDIREKLFF

v_call: TRBV12-3/TRBV12-4
clone_size: -
d_call: -
j_call: TRBJ1-4
cdr3_nt: TGTGCCAGCAGGGGCGCCGCTGAAAAACTGTTTTTT
cdr3_aa: CASRGAAEKLFF

v_call: TRBV19
clone_size: -
d_call: TRBD1
j_call: TRBJ1-2
cdr3_nt: TGTGCCAGTATGCGGACAGGGGTCGGCTACACCTTC
cdr3_aa: CASMRTGVGYTF

v_call: TRBV2
clone_size: -
d_call: -
j_call: TRBJ2-2
cdr3_nt: TGTGCCAGCAGTGAAGCGAGACTAGGGAACACCGGGGAGCTGTTTTTT
cdr3_aa: CASSEARLGNTGELFF

v_call: TRBV28
clone_size: -
d_call: -
j_call: TRBJ2-5
cdr3_nt: TGTGCCAGCACCCTAGGGGCTAGCGCTATCCAAGAGACCCAGTACTTC
cdr3_aa: CASTLGASAIQETQYF

v_call: TRBV28
clone_size: -
d_call: -
j_call: TRBJ1-2
cdr3_nt: TGTGCCAGCAGTGAAGGACAGCTTGTACAAGGCTACACCTTC
cdr3_aa: CASSEGQLVQGYTF

v_call: TRBV28
clone_size: once
d_call: TRBD1
j_call: TRBJ1-2
cdr3_nt: TGTGCCAGCAGTACGGGACAGAACTATGGCTACACCTTC
cdr3_aa: CASSTGQNYGYTF

v_call: TRBV6-2/TRBV6-3
clone_size: -
d_call: TRBD1
j_call: TRBJ1-2
cdr3_nt: TGTGCCAGCAGTCCCAATGACCTTGGACAGGGAAAAACCTTC
cdr3_aa: CASSPNDLGQGKTF